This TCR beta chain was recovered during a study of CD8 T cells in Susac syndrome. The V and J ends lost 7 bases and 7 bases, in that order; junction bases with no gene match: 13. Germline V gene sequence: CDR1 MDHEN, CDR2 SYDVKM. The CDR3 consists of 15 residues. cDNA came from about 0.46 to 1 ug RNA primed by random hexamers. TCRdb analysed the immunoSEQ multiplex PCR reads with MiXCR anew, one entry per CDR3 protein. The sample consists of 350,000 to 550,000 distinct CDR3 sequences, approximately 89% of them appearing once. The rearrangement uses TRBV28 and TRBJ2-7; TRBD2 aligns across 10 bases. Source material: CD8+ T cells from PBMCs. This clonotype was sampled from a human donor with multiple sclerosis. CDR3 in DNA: TGTGCCAGCATTAGTCGGGCTAGCGGGAGCAGTGAGCAGTACTTC. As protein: CASISRASGSSEQYF. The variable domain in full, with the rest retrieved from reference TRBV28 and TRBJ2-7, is DVKVTQSSRYLVKRTGEKVFLECVQDMDHENMFWYRQDPGLGLRLIYFSYDVKMKEKGDIPEGYSVSREKKERFSLILESASTNQTSMYLCASISRASGSSEQYFGPGTRLTVT.